What follows are 9 T cell receptor beta chains derived from one specimen sequenced in a study of vaccination effects on CD4 cells after COVID-19. The antigens these receptors bind are not known. Clones were read by immunoSEQ multiplex PCR, and TCRdb kept only the in-frame ones, dropping some. The sample contains tens of thousands of clones, over 55% of which appear only once. Antigen-specific CD4+ T cells were first expanded with viral peptide pools by the ViraFEST assay and only then sequenced. Subsequent to a culture period of more than 8 days, CD4+ T cells were isolated. Absence of prior SARS-CoV-2 infection characterized the vaccine recipients, who showed negative nucleocapsid antibodies. Sequences were derived from CD4+ T cells from PBMCs cultured with HCoV-OC43 spike peptides, sampled before COVID-19 vaccination. The subset here: HCoV-OC43 spike overlapping peptide pool stimulation. The origin of the receptors is a human donor who received a COVID-19 vaccine.

The chain joins TRBV18 to TRBJ1-3; D perhaps matches TRBD1 (5 bases). Deletions cut 0 bases from V and 2 bases from J, with 11 bases between. This CDR3 contains 16 residues. Germline V lookup: CDR1 KGHSH, CDR2 LQKENI. The CDR3 DNA follows: TGTGCCAGCTCACCACCATTAGGGACGGCTGGAAACACCATATATTTT. Translating gives CASSPPLGTAGNTIYF.

This clone appeared once. The CDR3 here is CASSRKDSREPQHF. CDR3 coding DNA: TGTGCCAGCAGTCGCAAGGACTCGCGAGAGCCCCAGCATTTT. This sequence joins TRBV6-6 and TRBJ1-5, with no clear D. V lost 5 bases and J 8 bases, leaving 16 bases between the germline ends. CDR1 MNHNY and CDR2 SVGAGI come from the germline V gene (reference sequence). The CDR3 sequence is 14 residues long.

The chain couples TRBV2 to TRBJ2-5; D gene uncertain. The V end was cut by 6 bases, the J end by 3 bases, with 5 bases between. Germline lookup yields CDR1 SNHLY and CDR2 FYNNEI. The CDR3 consists of 11 residues. The CDR3, as DNA: TGTGCCAGCAGGGCGGAAGAGACCCAGTACTTC. It translates to CASRAEETQYF. The entire variable domain, with the rest obtained from reference TRBV2 and TRBJ2-5, is as follows: EPEVTQTPSHQVTQMGQEVILRCVPISNHLYFYWYRQILGQKVEFLVSFYNNEISEKSEIFDDQFSVERPDGSNFTLKIRSTKLEDSAMYFCASRAEETQYFGPGTRLLVL.

CDR3 protein: CASRTGYNSPLHF. The CDR3 DNA is TGTGCCAGCAGGACAGGTTATAATTCACCCCTCCACTTT. The chain links TRBV2 to TRBJ1-6, with D possibly matching TRBD1 (6 bases). V was pared by 6 bases and J by 4 bases, with 7 bases between. This CDR3 spans 13 amino acids. Germline CDR1 and CDR2: SNHLY and FYNNEI.

The V call is TRBV5-1, the J call TRBJ2-7; D is perhaps TRBD1 (5 bases). This CDR3 spans 12 amino acids. Trimming took off 3 bases at V and 2 bases at J, with 6 bases between the two ends. The germline V gene encodes CDR1 SGHRS and CDR2 YFSETQ. This CDR3 reads CASSSGTYEQYF. In DNA, the CDR3 is TGCGCCAGCAGCTCAGGGACCTACGAGCAGTACTTC.

Turning to this clone: The junction departs from the called germline gene at one end, perhaps through a read error. V gene TRBV20-1 combines with J gene TRBJ2-1; D perhaps matches TRBD2 (5 bases). The CDR3 is made up of 16 amino acids. CDR1 and CDR2 from the germline V gene are DFQATT and SNEGSKA (reference sequence). CDR3 in DNA: TGCAGTACTAGTTCCAGCGGAACAAGCTCCTACAATGAGCAGTTCTTC. It yields the protein CSTSSSGTSSYNEQFF.

The rearrangement links TRBV4-2 to TRBJ1-6; D is perhaps TRBD1 (5 bases). Trimming stripped 4 bases from V and 6 bases from J, with 16 bases between. CDR3 size: 16 residues. Germline V gives CDR1 LGHNA, CDR2 YNFKEQ. The CDR3 region has the DNA TGTGCCAGCAGCCTCCACCCGACAGTGACTAATTCACCCCTCCACTTT. Translation gives CASSLHPTVTNSPLHF.

V usage is TRBV5-1 and J usage is TRBJ2-7; 13 bases agree with TRBD2. Per the germline V gene, CDR1 is SGHRS and CDR2 is YFSETQ. V was clipped by 4 bases and J by 4 bases; unmatched bases: 8. This CDR3 spans 16 amino acids. The CDR3 DNA is TGCGCCAGCAGCCCGCCTGGACTAGCGGGAGTTTACGAGCAGTACTTC. Protein sequence: CASSPPGLAGVYEQYF.

This chain uses TRBV28 with TRBJ2-5, with TRBD2 matching 12 bases. V trimming: 3 bases; J trimming: 5 bases; junction bases outside the gene matches: 7. Per the germline V gene, CDR1 is MDHEN and CDR2 is SYDVKM. The CDR3 covers 16 residues. CDR3 in amino acids: CASSLRLAGVRETQYF. The CDR3 region has the DNA TGTGCCAGCAGTTTGAGACTAGCGGGGGTGAGGGAGACCCAGTACTTC.